Sequencing of this T cell receptor beta chain was carried out in a study of T-cell memory formation after mild COVID-19. As concerns this clonotype: Its antigen is as yet unknown.

From 5'RACE with constant-segment primers came TCR alpha and TCR beta cDNA libraries that carried sample barcodes and UMIs. TCRdb used MiXCR to reprocess the 5' RACE reads, holding one entry per CDR3 protein. The sample has 70,000 to 100,000 distinct CDR3 sequences; about 13% are singletons. Study-level results: Contracting clones from day 15 to 85 showed balanced CD4/CD8; later expanders favored CD4+. Nothing showed for sure that second-wave clones peaking on day 37 were SARS-CoV-2 specific.

The CDR3 runs 13 residues. With 7 bases removed from V and 4 bases from J, the gap between germline ends came to 13 bases. Sequencing used PBMCs or a T cell subset sorted from them (not recorded which). The chain combines TRBV12-3 or TRBV12-4 with TRBJ2-5; D is perhaps TRBD2 (5 bases). The receptor was isolated from an adult woman who had mild COVID-19 (a few samples of this study predate the infection). Cell type and time point are not known. This CDR3 is CASTGSGRETQYF. CDR3 in DNA: TGTGCCAGCACTGGGAGTGGAAGAGAGACCCAGTACTTC.